Below are 23 T cell receptor beta chains sequenced from a single sample in a study of T cell repertoires in cytomegalovirus infection. TCRdb re-derived calls from the reads in MiXCR, one entry per CDR3 protein. The data contain 110,000 to 150,000 distinct CDR3 sequences, about 6.1% of them seen just once; the ten biggest clones take up around 17%. Sequencing was performed on PBMCs. The receptors were gathered from a human donor in good health (CMV status not recorded). Some clones in this sample may be carry-over from other donors' samples.

This clonotype was counted at least ten times. The genes are TRBV6-2 or TRBV6-3 and TRBJ1-1, with TRBD1 matching over 7 bases. The germline V gene encodes CDR1 MNHEY and CDR2 SVGEGT. This CDR3 has 13 amino acids. V lost 4 bases, J lost 6 bases, and 5 bases stayed unmatched. Written as DNA, the CDR3 is TGTGCCAGCAGTTTACAGGGGTTACCTGAAGCTTTCTTT. It codes for CASSLQGLPEAFF.

This clonotype was seen ten or more times. The chain recombines TRBV7-2 with TRBJ2-1; D not resolved. The germline V gene has CDR1 SGHTA and CDR2 FQGNSA. The CDR3 has 12 amino acids. Trimming removed 5 bases at V and 11 bases at J, with 13 bases between. CDR3 in DNA: TGTGCCAGCAGCGCAACTTCGGGTAAGCAGTTCTTC. Its protein product is CASSATSGKQFF.

The V and J genes are TRBV2 and TRBJ1-5; 9 nucleotides match TRBD1. The CDR3 covers 15 residues. J gave up 6 bases and V 8 bases, and 11 bases lay outside the gene matches. The germline gives CDR1 SNHLY, CDR2 FYNNEI. This CDR3 is CASGSFTGGGQPQHF. In DNA, the CDR3 is TGTGCCAGCGGGTCCTTTACAGGGGGCGGTCAGCCCCAGCATTTT. Full variable domain (remainder filled in from reference TRBV2 and TRBJ1-5): EPEVTQTPSHQVTQMGQEVILRCVPISNHLYFYWYRQILGQKVEFLVSFYNNEISEKSEIFDDQFSVERPDGSNFTLKIRSTKLEDSAMYFCASGSFTGGGQPQHFGDGTRLSIL.

The gene calls are TRBV11-2 and TRBJ1-6; D uncertain. The CDR3 covers 14 residues. Trimming stripped 2 bases from V and 9 bases from J, with 11 bases between. Germline lookup yields CDR1 SGHAT and CDR2 FQNNGV. The CDR3 here is CASSLRGLLSPLHF. Here the CDR3 DNA reads TGTGCCAGCAGCTTACGGGGTCTGCTTTCACCCCTCCACTTT.

This clonotype was picked up many times. The genes are TRBV7-2 and TRBJ1-6; no clear D gene. V lost 5 bases to trimming and J lost 8 bases, with 19 bases between them. The CDR3 sequence is 16 residues long. Germline V gives CDR1 SGHTA, CDR2 FQGNSA. The CDR3 DNA reads as TGTGCCAGCAGCAGGGAAGGAGTCAATATGCATTCACCCCTCCACTTT. This encodes CASSREGVNMHSPLHF.

In this sample, this clonotype turned up many times. The V gene is TRBV28, the J gene TRBJ1-5; D may be TRBD1 (5 bases). Germline V gene data show CDR1 as MDHEN and CDR2 as SYDVKM. The CDR3 sequence is 17 residues long. With 6 bases removed from V and 1 base from J, the gap between germline ends came to 19 bases. The CDR3 DNA is TGTGCCAGCAGCCCCCCCTGGTACAGGAGAAGCAATCAGCCCCAGCATTTT. Translating it yields CASSPPWYRRSNQPQHF.

In this sample, this clonotype turned up a few times. This CDR3 reads CASSFIGGGRETQYF. In DNA, the CDR3 is TGTGCCAGCAGCTTCATTGGGGGGGGCCGGGAGACCCAGTACTTC. The rearrangement links TRBV5-6 to TRBJ2-5, with D maybe TRBD2 (7 bases). The CDR3 covers 15 residues. Trimming shortened V by 2 bases and J by 5 bases, and 16 bases separated the two germline ends. Germline CDR1 SGHDT, CDR2 YYEEEE. The full variable domain, completed using reference TRBV5-6 and TRBJ2-5, is DAGVTQSPTHLIKTRGQQVTLRCSPKSGHDTVSWYQQALGQGPQFIFQYYEEEERQRGNFPDRFSGHQFPNYSSELNVNALLLGDSALYLCASSFIGGGRETQYFGPGTRLLVL.

This clonotype was detected only a few times. CDR3 in DNA: TGCAGTGCTATCCCGGGGGCTATGAACACCGGGGAGCTGTTTTTT. It yields the protein CSAIPGAMNTGELFF. The V gene is TRBV20-1, the J gene TRBJ2-2; D assignment may be TRBD1 or TRBD2 (6 bases each). This CDR3 has 15 amino acids. V was pared by 4 bases and J by 1 base, with 13 bases between. Per germline, CDR1 DFQATT and CDR2 SNEGSKA (reference sequence).

In its sample, this clonotype was seen many times. V usage is TRBV28 and J usage is TRBJ1-3, with 7 nucleotides matching TRBD1. J gave up 6 bases and V 3 bases, and 26 bases lay outside the gene matches. The CDR3 runs 21 residues. Germline V CDR1 and CDR2: MDHEN, SYDVKM. In nucleotides, the CDR3 is TGTGCCAGCAGTTTTTTTATGAGCTGGAGCGGCCTTGACAGGGTTCCAAACACCATATATTTT. It codes for CASSFFMSWSGLDRVPNTIYF.

This clonotype turned up a few times. This chain uses TRBV7-9 with TRBJ2-2; D is ambiguous. CDR1 SEHNR and CDR2 FQNEAQ come from the germline V gene (reference sequence). The CDR3 runs 16 residues. The V gene lost 6 bases and the J gene lost 1 base, with 15 bases spanning the gap. CDR3 sequence: CASRPPSSMNTGELFF. The CDR3 DNA is TGTGCCAGCAGACCACCCTCCAGTATGAACACCGGGGAGCTGTTTTTT.

Details on this clonotype: A much larger clone lies a single base off, so this may be a read error. The V call is TRBV12-3 or TRBV12-4, the J call TRBJ2-3, with 10 bases that match TRBD1. The length of the CDR3 is 15 residues. The CDR3 bases are TGTGCCAGCACCTGGGACAGGGGCCTACCCGATATGCAGTATTTT. Translating it yields CASTWDRGLPDMQYF.

This clonotype came up many times. V is TRBV14 and J is TRBJ1-6; D is possibly TRBD1 (5 bases). V lost 4 bases to trimming and J lost 7 bases, with 14 bases between them. This CDR3 comprises 15 residues. The V gene's germline CDR1 is SGHDN and CDR2 FVKESK. The CDR3 DNA sequence: TGTGCCAGCAGCCTAAATCCGGGGGGGAATTCACCCCTCCACTTT. It yields the protein CASSLNPGGNSPLHF.

This clonotype came up many times. V and J are TRBV7-2 and TRBJ2-7, with TRBD1 matching over 12 bases. This CDR3 spans 15 amino acids. Germline values: CDR1 SGHTA, CDR2 FQGNSA. V gave up 4 bases and J gave up 3 bases; unmatched junction bases: 4. Written as DNA, the CDR3 is TGTGCCAGCAGCTCGGGGACAGGGGGCATCTACGAGCAGTACTTC. Translation gives CASSSGTGGIYEQYF.

The chain couples TRBV28 to TRBJ2-1, with a weak D call TRBD2 (7 bases). The ends were cut back, 3 bases at V and 6 bases at J, with 18 bases in the middle. The germline V gene encodes CDR1 MDHEN and CDR2 SYDVKM. The CDR3 contains 16 residues. The CDR3 reads CASSLGGRGGVNEQFF. The CDR3 nucleotides are TGTGCCAGCAGTTTGGGGGGGAGGGGGGGCGTCAATGAGCAGTTCTTC.

This clonotype showed up many times. The rearrangement links TRBV20-1 to TRBJ2-2; either TRBD1 or TRBD2 may fit D (5 bases each). Per germline, CDR1 DFQATT and CDR2 SNEGSKA (reference sequence). This CDR3 comprises 17 residues. V gave up 2 bases and J gave up 5 bases, with 21 bases separating them. This CDR3 is CSARRGYGTGTTGELFF. Written as DNA, the CDR3 is TGCAGTGCTAGAAGAGGGTACGGGACGGGTACGACCGGGGAGCTGTTTTTT.

In its sample, this clonotype was seen many times. This chain joins TRBV7-2 and TRBJ1-6; 7 bases agree with TRBD1. With V trimmed by 4 bases and J by 6 bases, 9 bases remained unmatched. The germline gives CDR1 SGHTA, CDR2 FQGNSA. The CDR3 has 16 amino acids. The CDR3: CASSSPKGALNSPLHF. The CDR3 DNA is TGTGCCAGCAGCTCTCCTAAGGGGGCGCTTAATTCACCCCTCCACTTT.

The chain employs TRBV2 and TRBJ2-7; unclear D gene. This CDR3 comprises 14 residues. Germline CDR1 SNHLY, CDR2 FYNNEI. The V end lost 4 bases, the J end lost 4 bases, and 14 bases lay between the germline ends. The CDR3: CASSGLHGVYEQYF. CDR3 DNA sequence: TGTGCCAGCAGTGGGCTCCATGGGGTTTACGAGCAGTACTTC.

This clonotype was picked up many times. The V gene is TRBV7-3, the J gene TRBJ2-2, with a tentative D call TRBD1 (6 bases). Trimming cost V 6 bases and J 0 bases, with 11 bases left between them. Per germline, CDR1 SGHTA and CDR2 FQGTGA. The CDR3 spans 15 residues. CDR3 sequence reads: CASSQTGSNTGELFF. The CDR3 bases are TGTGCCAGCAGTCAAACAGGGTCGAACACCGGGGAGCTGTTTTTT.

This clonotype has at least ten counts. The chain carries TRBV19 and TRBJ1-5; D is perhaps TRBD1 (5 bases). Germline V gene sequence: CDR1 LNHDA, CDR2 SQIVND (reference sequence). V was trimmed by 5 bases and J by 1 base, leaving 15 bases between them. The CDR3 sequence is 16 residues long. CDR3 bases: TGTGCCAGTAGTCCGTCTCCTGGACAAAGCAATCAGCCCCAGCATTTT. It encodes CASSPSPGQSNQPQHF.

The CDR3 DNA follows: TGTGCCAGCAGTTTGGGGGGGGGGGGGGGCGTCAATGAGCAGTTCTTC. Protein sequence: CASSLGGGGGVNEQFF. The chain links TRBV28 to TRBJ2-1; weak D call: TRBD2 (7 bases). Trimming shortened V by 3 bases and J by 6 bases, and 18 bases separated the two germline ends. Germline CDR1 and CDR2: MDHEN and SYDVKM. The CDR3 covers 16 residues.

This clonotype was recorded at least ten times. This chain uses TRBV25-1 with TRBJ1-6, with 7 bases identical to TRBD1. V was clipped by 6 bases and J by 9 bases; unmatched bases: 8. The CDR3 loop spans 14 amino acids. The V gene's germline CDR1 is MGHDK and CDR2 SYGVNS. CDR3 amino acids: CASRAGTAFSPLHF. Written as DNA, the CDR3 is TGTGCCAGCAGAGCTGGGACAGCCTTTTCACCCCTCCACTTT.

This clonotype was seen more than once but under ten times. In DNA form, the CDR3 reads TGTGCCAGCAGTTTCGGACCTCAAGAAAAACTGTTTTTT. Translating it yields CASSFGPQEKLFF. The chain uses TRBV2 and TRBJ1-4; no clear D gene. Germline-derived CDR1 and CDR2 are SNHLY and FYNNEI. V lost 5 bases to trimming and J lost 8 bases, with 12 bases between them. The CDR3 loop spans 13 amino acids.

V is TRBV20-1 and J is TRBJ2-7, with a weak D call TRBD2 (6 bases). Germline V lookup: CDR1 DFQATT, CDR2 SNEGSKA (reference sequence). This CDR3 spans 13 amino acids. V was cut by 3 bases and J by 7 bases, with 16 bases left in between. CDR3 nucleotides: TGCAGTGCTAGCAGCGGGTCGTGGGAGGAGCAGTACTTC. This encodes CSASSGSWEEQYF.